A single sample gave rise to the 20 T cell receptor beta chains below, sequenced in a study of human T cells and chemical hapten exposure. The time point was: pre-sensitization, week 0. Sample treatment: therapeutic diphenylcyclopropenone sensitization with weekly scalp DPC. TCRdb reanalysed the RACE reads using MiXCR and keeps one entry per CDR3 protein. The data show more than 300,000 distinct CDR3 sequences, roughly 5% seen once. The specimen was whole blood, collected in connection with sensitization to the hapten diphenylcyclopropenone (DPC). The receptors shown here come from a woman aged 45-60 years with alopecia areata. Some clones in this sample may be carry-over from other donors' samples.

Note on this clonotype: A read error may be the cause here, since a much bigger clone is one base away. The gene calls are TRBV28 and TRBJ2-1; unclear D gene. Germline V gene lookup returns CDR1 MDHEN and CDR2 SYDVKM. The CDR3 has 14 residues. The CDR3 loop reads CVSSFTATYNEQFF. The CDR3 bases are TGTGTCAGCAGTTTCACAGCTACCTACAATGAGCAGTTCTTC.

The chain combines TRBV5-1 with TRBJ2-1; 7 bases are a match to TRBD1. Germline lookup yields CDR1 SGHRS and CDR2 YFSETQ. The J segment lost 3 bases and the V segment lost 4 bases, leaving 7 bases of the junction unmatched. This CDR3 contains 15 residues. CDR3 in DNA: TGCGCCAGCAGCCCCTCCGGGACAGACTACAATGAGCAGTTCTTC. Residues: CASSPSGTDYNEQFF.

This clonotype was detected only a few times. The genes are TRBV12-3 or TRBV12-4 and TRBJ2-3; perhaps TRBD2 as D (6 bases). V lost 6 bases and J 5 bases, leaving 9 bases between the germline ends. The CDR3 spans 12 residues. The CDR3: CASRVGGDTQYF. The CDR3, as DNA: TGTGCCAGCAGAGTCGGGGGAGATACGCAGTATTTT.

This clonotype was picked up many times. The chain combines TRBV5-6 with TRBJ2-5; 14 bases are a match to TRBD2. The germline gives CDR1 SGHDT, CDR2 YYEEEE. This CDR3 has 15 amino acids. Germline trimming cut 7 bases from V and 7 bases from J; bases unmatched to any gene: 9. CDR3 DNA sequence: TGTGCCAGCGGAGCGGGACTAGCGGGGGTCGGGACCCAGTACTTC. Protein product: CASGAGLAGVGTQYF.

This rearrangement joins TRBV28 to TRBJ2-5; 7 bases are a match to TRBD2. This CDR3 spans 14 amino acids. The V gene's germline CDR1 is MDHEN and CDR2 SYDVKM. The V segment lost 3 bases and the J segment 4 bases; nucleotides outside the gene matches: 5. As DNA, the CDR3 is TGTGCCAGCAGTTTTCGGGGGGACGGAGAGACCCAGTACTTC. It codes for CASSFRGDGETQYF.

This clonotype was recorded at least ten times. The chain recombines TRBV24-1 with TRBJ2-3; TRBD1 agrees at 8 bases. The J segment lost 6 bases and the V segment lost 4 bases, leaving 8 bases of the junction unmatched. The germline CDR1 and CDR2 sequences are KGHDR and SFDVKD. This CDR3 region has 15 residues. The CDR3 here is CATSEGQGRTDTQYF. The CDR3 region has the DNA TGTGCCACCAGTGAAGGACAGGGTAGGACGGATACGCAGTATTTT.

The V call is TRBV2, the J call TRBJ1-5, with D perhaps TRBD1 (5 bases). Between the trimmed V and J ends, which lost 5 bases and 1 base, there was a span of 12 bases. Germline loops: CDR1 SNHLY, CDR2 FYNNEI. The CDR3 covers 15 residues. The CDR3 here is CASSTAGGSNQPQHF. In DNA form, the CDR3 reads TGTGCCAGCAGTACTGCGGGGGGAAGCAATCAGCCCCAGCATTTT.

This clonotype has just a few counts. This sequence joins TRBV2 and TRBJ2-1, with D possibly TRBD1 on 5 matching bases. V was clipped by 4 bases and J by 0 bases, with 7 bases between them. The germline V gene has CDR1 SNHLY and CDR2 FYNNEI. CDR3 length equals 14 residues. CDR3 sequence reads: CASSVDNSYNEQFF. The CDR3 DNA reads as TGTGCCAGCAGTGTGGACAACTCCTACAATGAGCAGTTCTTC.

This clonotype was detected many times. The chain joins TRBV9 to TRBJ2-1; TRBD2 aligns across 8 bases. After removal of 1 base from V and 5 bases from J, the junction contained 2 bases not matched to a gene. The CDR3 covers 14 residues. From germline, CDR1 is SGDLS and CDR2 YYNGEE. The CDR3 reads CASSVREGHNEQFF. CDR3 in DNA: TGTGCCAGCAGCGTACGGGAGGGCCACAATGAGCAGTTCTTC.

V gene TRBV5-1 combines with J gene TRBJ1-5, with TRBD1 matching over 8 bases. The CDR3 has 15 amino acids. CDR1 SGHRS and CDR2 YFSETQ come from the germline V gene. The V segment lost 4 bases and the J segment 7 bases; nucleotides outside the gene matches: 10. The CDR3 sequence: CASSPGQGLDQPQHF. In DNA form, the CDR3 reads TGCGCCAGCAGCCCTGGACAGGGTTTAGACCAGCCCCAGCATTTT.

V and J are TRBV12-3 or TRBV12-4 and TRBJ2-7; perhaps TRBD2 as D (7 bases). V was pared by 10 bases and J by 5 bases, with 21 bases between. This CDR3 region has 14 residues. The CDR3 sequence: CATTMGGGGHEQYF. Here the CDR3 DNA reads TGTGCCACCACCATGGGAGGGGGAGGGCACGAGCAGTACTTC.

This clonotype was counted ten times or more. This chain connects TRBV6-5 to TRBJ1-5; maybe TRBD1 (5 bases). V was trimmed by 5 bases and J by 4 bases, leaving 9 bases between them. Looked up from germline, CDR1 is MNHEY and CDR2 is SVGAGI. CDR3 size: 13 residues. The CDR3 nucleotides read TGTGCCAGCAGTCGACAGCAAAATCAGCCCCAGCATTTT. As protein: CASSRQQNQPQHF.

The chain couples TRBV7-6 to TRBJ1-3, with D possibly being TRBD1 (6 bases). Trimming took off 4 bases at V and 0 bases at J, with 10 bases between the two ends. This CDR3 region has 15 residues. CDR1 and CDR2 from the germline V gene are SGHVS and FNYEAQ. The CDR3 DNA is TGTGCCAGCAGCTCCGGACAGAGCTCTGGAAACACCATATATTTT. Its protein is CASSSGQSSGNTIYF.

At least ten counts were recorded for this clonotype. The genes are TRBV5-1 and TRBJ1-2; D possibly corresponds to TRBD1 (5 bases). The CDR3 loop spans 14 amino acids. V was pared by 9 bases and J by 3 bases, with 18 bases between. Looked up from germline, CDR1 is SGHRS and CDR2 is YFSETQ. CDR3 DNA sequence: TGCGCCACCAGGAGGGAGAGGGACGACTATGGCTACACCTTC. Protein product: CATRRERDDYGYTF.

In DNA form, the CDR3 reads TGCAGTGCGGGCCTGAGCCGGGGTCCCTGGGATGAGCAGTTCTTC. Translated, it gives CSAGLSRGPWDEQFF. V and J are TRBV20-1 and TRBJ2-1, with D possibly TRBD2 on 5 matching bases. This CDR3 comprises 15 residues. Trimming removed 6 bases at V and 8 bases at J, with 23 bases between. From germline, CDR1 is DFQATT and CDR2 SNEGSKA (reference sequence).

This clonotype was counted a few times. The chain has TRBV9 and TRBJ2-7; tentatively, D is TRBD1 (5 bases). Trimming shortened V by 4 bases and J by 0 bases, and 11 bases separated the two germline ends. CDR3 length: 14 residues. Per the germline V gene, CDR1 is SGDLS and CDR2 is YYNGEE. The CDR3 loop is CASSPGWGSYEQYF. CDR3 nucleotides: TGTGCCAGCAGCCCAGGGTGGGGCTCCTACGAGCAGTACTTC.

This clonotype was counted ten times or more. This chain joins TRBV11-2 and TRBJ2-2; D unresolved. Germline CDR1 is SGHAT and CDR2 is FQNNGV. V gave up 1 base and J gave up 5 bases, with 5 bases separating them. The length of the CDR3 is 13 residues. For the CDR3, the DNA is TGTGCCAGCAGCTTAGTCCAGACCGGGGAGCTGTTTTTT. This sequence encodes CASSLVQTGELFF.

V gene TRBV7-9 combines with J gene TRBJ1-2; D unresolved. The germline gives CDR1 SEHNR, CDR2 FQNEAQ (reference sequence). Deletions cut 1 base from V and 7 bases from J, with 13 bases between. This CDR3 region has 14 residues. Written as DNA, the CDR3 is TGTGCCAGCAGCTTAGGGAACCCCTATTTTGGCTACACCTTC. Translation gives CASSLGNPYFGYTF.

This clonotype occurred many times. The chain couples TRBV9 to TRBJ1-1; D is undetermined. The CDR3 runs to 13 residues. Trimming took off 1 base at V and 4 bases at J, with 8 bases between the two ends. Germline V gene lookup returns CDR1 SGDLS and CDR2 YYNGEE. This CDR3 reads CASSVSGITEAFF. The CDR3 coding sequence is TGTGCCAGCAGCGTATCTGGGATCACTGAAGCTTTCTTT.

The sample holds a few counts of this clonotype. V and J are TRBV12-5 and TRBJ2-4; unclear D gene. The V end lost 6 bases, the J end lost 0 bases, and 12 bases lay between the germline ends. The CDR3 loop spans 15 amino acids. The V gene's germline CDR1 is LGHNT and CDR2 FRNRAP. The CDR3, as DNA: TGTGCTAGTGGCCAAGCAGACGCAGCCAAAAACATTCAGTACTTC. Protein product: CASGQADAAKNIQYF.